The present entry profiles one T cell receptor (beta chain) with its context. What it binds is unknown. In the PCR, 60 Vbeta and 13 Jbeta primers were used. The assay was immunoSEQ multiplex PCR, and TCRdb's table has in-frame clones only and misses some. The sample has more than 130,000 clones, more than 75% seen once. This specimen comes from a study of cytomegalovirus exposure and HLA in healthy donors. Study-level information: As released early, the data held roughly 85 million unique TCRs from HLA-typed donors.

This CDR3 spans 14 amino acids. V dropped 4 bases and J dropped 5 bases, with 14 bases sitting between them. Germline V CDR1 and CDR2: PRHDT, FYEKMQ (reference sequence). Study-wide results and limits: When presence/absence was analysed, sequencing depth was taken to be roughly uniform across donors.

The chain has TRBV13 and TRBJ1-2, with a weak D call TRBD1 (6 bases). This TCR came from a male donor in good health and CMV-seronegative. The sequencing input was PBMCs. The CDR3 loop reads CASSSGGAPYGYTF. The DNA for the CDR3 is TGTGCCAGCAGCTCCGGGGGGGCACCTTATGGCTACACCTTC.